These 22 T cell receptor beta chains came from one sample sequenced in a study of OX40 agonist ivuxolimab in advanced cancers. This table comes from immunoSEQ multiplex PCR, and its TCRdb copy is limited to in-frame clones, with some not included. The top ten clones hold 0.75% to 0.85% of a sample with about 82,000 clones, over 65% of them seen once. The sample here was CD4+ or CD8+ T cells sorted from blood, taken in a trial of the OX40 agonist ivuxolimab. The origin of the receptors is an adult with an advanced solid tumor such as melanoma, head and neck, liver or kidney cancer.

The CDR3 nucleotides read TGTGCCAGCTCACCACCGGCTGGACAGGCCGATGGCTACACCTTC. It yields the protein CASSPPAGQADGYTF. This chain uses TRBV18 with TRBJ1-2; 7 bases line up with TRBD1. The CDR3 has 15 amino acids. J gave up 6 bases and V 0 bases, and 7 bases lay outside the gene matches. Germline V CDR1 and CDR2: KGHSH, LQKENI.

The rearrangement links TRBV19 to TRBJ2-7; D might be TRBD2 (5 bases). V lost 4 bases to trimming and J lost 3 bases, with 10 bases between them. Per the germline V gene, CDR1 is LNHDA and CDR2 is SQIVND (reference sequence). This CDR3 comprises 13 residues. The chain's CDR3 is CASSTLGGYEQYF. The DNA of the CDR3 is TGTGCCAGTAGTACCCTTGGAGGCTACGAGCAGTACTTC.

Here the CDR3 DNA reads TGTGCCAGCAGTTTATCGCTAGGTGAAGTGAACAGGGTCTATGAGCAGTTCTTC. The encoded protein is CASSLSLGEVNRVYEQFF. The chain employs TRBV27 and TRBJ2-1, with TRBD1 as a possible D gene (6 bases). This CDR3 is built from 18 residues. Germline loops: CDR1 MNHEY, CDR2 SMNVEV (reference sequence). The ends were cut back, 0 bases at V and 8 bases at J, with 23 bases in the middle.

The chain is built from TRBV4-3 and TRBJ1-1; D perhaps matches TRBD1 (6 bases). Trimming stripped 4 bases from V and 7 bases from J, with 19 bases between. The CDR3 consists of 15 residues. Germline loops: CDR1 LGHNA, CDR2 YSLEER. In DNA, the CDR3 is TGCGCCAGCAGCCTAAATGGGGCGGGGGCCAATGAAGCTTTCTTT. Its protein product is CASSLNGAGANEAFF.

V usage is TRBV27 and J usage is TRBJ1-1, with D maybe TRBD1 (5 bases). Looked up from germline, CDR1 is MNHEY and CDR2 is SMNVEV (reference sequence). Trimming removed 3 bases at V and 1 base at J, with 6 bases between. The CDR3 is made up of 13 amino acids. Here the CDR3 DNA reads TGTGCCAGCAGTTTGGGGCCGAACACTGAAGCTTTCTTT. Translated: CASSLGPNTEAFF.

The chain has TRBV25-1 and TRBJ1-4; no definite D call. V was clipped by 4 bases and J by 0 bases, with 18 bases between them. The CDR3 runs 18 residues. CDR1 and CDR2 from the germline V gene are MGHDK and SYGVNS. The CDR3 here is CASSAPVSDYATNEKLFF. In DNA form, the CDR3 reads TGTGCCAGCAGTGCCCCGGTATCGGATTACGCAACTAATGAAAAACTGTTTTTT. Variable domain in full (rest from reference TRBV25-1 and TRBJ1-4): EADIYQTPRYLVIGTGKKITLECSQTMGHDKMYWYQQDPGMELHLIHYSYGVNSTEKGDLSSESTVSRIRTEHFPLTLESARPSHTSQYLCASSAPVSDYATNEKLFFGSGTQLSVL.

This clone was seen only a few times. The DNA of the CDR3 is TGTGCCAGTAGCCTGGCGGGGGGCGGGACAGATACGCAGTATTTT. It codes for CASSLAGGGTDTQYF. V is TRBV19 and J is TRBJ2-3; 8 bases line up with TRBD2. The germline CDR1 and CDR2 sequences are LNHDA and SQIVND (reference sequence). The CDR3 contains 15 residues. Trimming removed 6 bases from V and 3 bases from J; junction bases left unmatched: 8.

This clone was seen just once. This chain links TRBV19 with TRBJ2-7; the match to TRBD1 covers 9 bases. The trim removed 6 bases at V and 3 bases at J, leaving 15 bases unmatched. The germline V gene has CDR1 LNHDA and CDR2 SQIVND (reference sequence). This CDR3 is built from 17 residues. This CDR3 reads CASSRDRALTALYEQYF. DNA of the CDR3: TGTGCCAGTAGCCGGGACAGGGCTTTAACGGCGCTCTACGAGCAGTACTTC.

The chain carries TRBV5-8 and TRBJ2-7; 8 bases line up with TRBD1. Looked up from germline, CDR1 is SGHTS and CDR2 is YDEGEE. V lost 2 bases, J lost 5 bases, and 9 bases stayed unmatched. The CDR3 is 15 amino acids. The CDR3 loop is CASSFSGRGHHEQYF. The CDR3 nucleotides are TGTGCCAGCAGCTTTTCGGGCAGGGGGCATCACGAGCAGTACTTC.

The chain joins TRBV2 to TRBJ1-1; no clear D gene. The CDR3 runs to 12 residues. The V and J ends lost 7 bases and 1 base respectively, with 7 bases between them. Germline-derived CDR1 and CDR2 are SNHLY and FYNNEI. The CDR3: CASTQSNTEAFF. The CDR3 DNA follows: TGTGCCAGCACCCAGTCGAACACTGAAGCTTTCTTT. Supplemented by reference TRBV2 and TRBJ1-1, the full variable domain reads EPEVTQTPSHQVTQMGQEVILRCVPISNHLYFYWYRQILGQKVEFLVSFYNNEISEKSEIFDDQFSVERPDGSNFTLKIRSTKLEDSAMYFCASTQSNTEAFFGQGTRLTVV.

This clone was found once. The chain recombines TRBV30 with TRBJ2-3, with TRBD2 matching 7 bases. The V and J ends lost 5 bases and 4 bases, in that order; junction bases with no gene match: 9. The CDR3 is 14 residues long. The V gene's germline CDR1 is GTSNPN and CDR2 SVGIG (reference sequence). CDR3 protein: CAWAVGLVPDTQYF. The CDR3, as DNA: TGTGCCTGGGCAGTCGGACTAGTTCCAGATACGCAGTATTTT.

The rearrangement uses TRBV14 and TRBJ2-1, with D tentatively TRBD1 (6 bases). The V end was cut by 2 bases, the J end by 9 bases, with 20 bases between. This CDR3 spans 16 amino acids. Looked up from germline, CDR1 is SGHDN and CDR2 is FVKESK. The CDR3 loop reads CASSQRAGDWLGEQFF. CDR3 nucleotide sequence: TGTGCCAGCAGCCAAAGAGCAGGGGATTGGCTAGGTGAGCAGTTCTTC.

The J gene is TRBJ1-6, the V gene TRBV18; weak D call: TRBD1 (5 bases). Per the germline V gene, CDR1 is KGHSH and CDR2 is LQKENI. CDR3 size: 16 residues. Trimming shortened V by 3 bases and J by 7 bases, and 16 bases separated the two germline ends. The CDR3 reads CASSPKGDRKNSPLHF. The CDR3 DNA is TGTGCCAGCTCACCTAAGGGCGACAGAAAAAATTCACCCCTCCACTTT.

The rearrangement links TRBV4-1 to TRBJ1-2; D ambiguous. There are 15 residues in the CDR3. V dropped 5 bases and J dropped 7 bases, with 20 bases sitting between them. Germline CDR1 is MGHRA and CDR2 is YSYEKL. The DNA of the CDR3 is TGCGCCAGCAGCGGACCCGCCCCCGGCGTGGGTGGCTACACCTTC. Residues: CASSGPAPGVGGYTF.

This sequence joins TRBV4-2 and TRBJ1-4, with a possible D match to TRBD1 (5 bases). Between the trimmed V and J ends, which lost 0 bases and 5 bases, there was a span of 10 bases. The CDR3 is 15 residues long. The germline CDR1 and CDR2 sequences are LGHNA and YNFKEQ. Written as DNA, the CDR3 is TGTGCCAGCAGCCAAGAGCGGGGACGGAATGAAAAACTGTTTTTT. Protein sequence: CASSQERGRNEKLFF.

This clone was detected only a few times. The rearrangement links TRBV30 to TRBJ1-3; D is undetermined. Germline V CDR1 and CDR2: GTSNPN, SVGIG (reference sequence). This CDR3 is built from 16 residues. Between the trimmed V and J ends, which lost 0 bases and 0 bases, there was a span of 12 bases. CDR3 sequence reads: CAWSVEGFYSGNTIYF. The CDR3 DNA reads TGTGCCTGGAGTGTAGAGGGTTTCTACTCTGGAAACACCATATATTTT.

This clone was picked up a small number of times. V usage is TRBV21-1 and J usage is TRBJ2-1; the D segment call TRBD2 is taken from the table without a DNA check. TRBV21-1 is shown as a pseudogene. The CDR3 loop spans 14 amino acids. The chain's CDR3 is CASSPGTSFNEQFF. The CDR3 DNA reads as TGTGCCAGCAGCCCAGGGACTAGCTTCAATGAGCAGTTCTTC.

The CDR3 sequence is CASSLWTRDTQYF. The DNA for the CDR3 is TGTGCCAGCAGCTTGTGGACTCGGGATACGCAGTATTTT. The chain employs TRBV7-3 and TRBJ2-3; tentative D call: TRBD2 (5 bases). V gave up 3 bases and J gave up 6 bases, with 10 bases separating them. The CDR3 is 13 residues long. Germline CDR1 SGHTA, CDR2 FQGTGA.

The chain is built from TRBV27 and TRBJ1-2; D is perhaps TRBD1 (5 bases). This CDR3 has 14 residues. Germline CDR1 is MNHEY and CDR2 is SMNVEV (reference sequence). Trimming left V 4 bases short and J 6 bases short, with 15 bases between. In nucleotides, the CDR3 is TGTGCCAGCAGTTACGTCGGCAGGGCTAATGGCTACACCTTC. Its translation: CASSYVGRANGYTF.

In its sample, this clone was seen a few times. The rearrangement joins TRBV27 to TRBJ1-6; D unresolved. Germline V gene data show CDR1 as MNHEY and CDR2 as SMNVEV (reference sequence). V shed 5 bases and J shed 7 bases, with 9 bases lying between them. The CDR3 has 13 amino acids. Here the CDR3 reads CASSIGRNSPLHF. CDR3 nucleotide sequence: TGTGCCAGCAGTATAGGGAGGAATTCACCCCTCCACTTT.

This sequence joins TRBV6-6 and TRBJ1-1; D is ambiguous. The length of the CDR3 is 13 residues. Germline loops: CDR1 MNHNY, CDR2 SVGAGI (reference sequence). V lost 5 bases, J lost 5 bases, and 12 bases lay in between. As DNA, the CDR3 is TGTGCCAGCAGTATCTCACAGCAAACTGAAGCTTTCTTT. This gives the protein CASSISQQTEAFF.

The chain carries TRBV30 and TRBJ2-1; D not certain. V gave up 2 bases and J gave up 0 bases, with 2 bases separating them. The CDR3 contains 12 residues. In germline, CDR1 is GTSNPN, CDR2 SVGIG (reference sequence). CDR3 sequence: CAWSSSYNEQFF. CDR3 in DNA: TGTGCCTGGAGTAGCTCCTACAATGAGCAGTTCTTC.